This T cell receptor (beta chain) derives from a study of blood T cell repertoires in COVID-19. Original analysis: Researchers report that nucleated cell counts were estimated from reference gene primer amplification. The repertoire was sequenced with immunoSEQ multiplex PCR; TCRdb's copy has only in-frame clones and lacks some. The V and J calls and clone size are taken from that table; D and trimming were inferred from the DNA. The table lists 120,000 or so clones, around 86% of them singletons. The CDR3 contains 14 residues. The V end lost 4 bases, the J end lost 0 bases, and 7 bases lay between the germline ends. Germline CDR1 and CDR2: SGHDN and FVKESK.

The sequenced sample consisted of peripheral blood. V is TRBV14 and J is TRBJ1-3; D call uncertain. This TCR derives from a woman older than 75 with acute or convalescent COVID-19. The CDR3 coding sequence is TGTGCCAGCAGCCCCGCGGGCTCTGGAAACACCATATATTTT. This encodes CASSPAGSGNTIYF.